Listed below are T cell receptor beta chains from one sample, sequenced in a study of T cells in narcolepsy. Assay used: immunoSEQ multiplex PCR; TCRdb lists only in-frame clones, some missing. In the table there are under 35,000 clones, about 81% of which are singletons. The sequencing sample was made of CD45RA- memory CD4+ T cells from PBMCs. The receptors originated from a human donor with narcolepsy. The CDR3 runs from the conserved cysteine through the conserved F or W. D genes are given only for firm matches. Clone sizes are given selectively: once, few, many, or a class where the clone is expanded.

CDR3 protein: CASLGQATTNEKLFF; CDR3 DNA: TGTGCCAGCCTGGGACAGGCTACAACTAATGAAAAACTGTTTTTT; V gene: TRBV28; J gene: TRBJ1-4; D gene: TRBD1; clone size: once
CDR3 protein: CASGSMTGTVEQYF; CDR3 DNA: TGTGCTAGTGGTTCCATGACCGGGACAGTGGAGCAGTACTTC; V gene: TRBV12-5; J gene: TRBJ2-7; D gene: TRBD1; clone size: NA
CDR3 protein: CASSPDPVGETQYF; CDR3 DNA: TGTGCCAGCAGCCCCGACCCCGTCGGAGAGACCCAGTACTTC; V gene: TRBV7-2; J gene: TRBJ2-5; D gene: NA; clone size: NA
CDR3 protein: CASSLDRGRPNSPLHF; CDR3 DNA: TGTGCCAGCAGCTTGGACAGGGGGCGTCCCAATTCACCCCTCCACTTT; V gene: TRBV7-2; J gene: TRBJ1-6; D gene: TRBD1; clone size: NA
CDR3 protein: CATSRGKLASSGNTIYF; CDR3 DNA: TGTGCCACCAGCAGAGGCAAATTAGCAAGCTCTGGAAACACCATATATTTT; V gene: TRBV15; J gene: TRBJ1-3; D gene: NA; clone size: NA
CDR3 protein: CASSVNDEQFF; CDR3 DNA: TGTGCCAGCTCAGTTAACGATGAGCAGTTCTTC; V gene: TRBV18; J gene: TRBJ2-1; D gene: NA; clone size: NA
CDR3 protein: CASSINKGAHGELFF; CDR3 DNA: TGTGCCAGTAGTATAAATAAAGGGGCTCACGGGGAGCTGTTTTTT; V gene: TRBV19; J gene: TRBJ2-2; D gene: NA; clone size: once
CDR3 protein: CASSGFRSGQGGVTQYF; CDR3 DNA: TGTGCCAGCAGCGGATTCCGATCGGGACAGGGTGGGGTTACGCAGTATTTT; V gene: TRBV27; J gene: TRBJ2-3; D gene: TRBD1; clone size: NA
CDR3 protein: CASSNPGTGDVYTF; CDR3 DNA: TGTGCCAGCAGTAACCCAGGGACAGGGGATGTCTACACCTTC; V gene: TRBV6-6; J gene: TRBJ1-2; D gene: TRBD1; clone size: NA
CDR3 protein: CASSSQPGQGANGELFF; CDR3 DNA: TGTGCCAGCAGCTCTCAACCGGGACAGGGGGCTAACGGGGAGCTGTTTTTT; V gene: TRBV7-2; J gene: TRBJ2-2; D gene: TRBD1; clone size: NA
CDR3 protein: CASSGAGVNTEAFF; CDR3 DNA: TGTGCCAGCTCAGGCGCCGGGGTGAACACTGAAGCTTTCTTT; V gene: TRBV18; J gene: TRBJ1-1; D gene: NA; clone size: NA
CDR3 protein: CASRPTGSYEQYF; CDR3 DNA: TGTGCCAGCAGGCCGACAGGCTCCTACGAGCAGTACTTC; V gene: TRBV6-1; J gene: TRBJ2-7; D gene: NA; clone size: NA
CDR3 protein: CASSRTGSNVDEQYF; CDR3 DNA: TGTGCCAGTAGTCGGACAGGGAGTAACGTGGACGAGCAGTACTTC; V gene: TRBV19; J gene: TRBJ2-7; D gene: TRBD1; clone size: once
CDR3 protein: CASNGRQLAGGDTQYF; CDR3 DNA: TGTGCCAGCAATGGACGTCAACTAGCGGGAGGAGATACGCAGTATTTT; V gene: TRBV2; J gene: TRBJ2-3; D gene: TRBD2; clone size: once
CDR3 protein: CASSLGGTGGWNYGYTF; CDR3 DNA: TGTGCCAGCAGTCTAGGGGGGACAGGGGGCTGGAACTATGGCTACACCTTC; V gene: TRBV28; J gene: TRBJ1-2; D gene: TRBD1; clone size: once
CDR3 protein: CASSPYRQGLNTEAFF; CDR3 DNA: TGCGCCAGCAGCCCCTACCGACAGGGGCTAAACACTGAAGCTTTCTTT; V gene: TRBV5-1; J gene: TRBJ1-1; D gene: TRBD1; clone size: NA
CDR3 protein: CATSRDYSTEAFF; CDR3 DNA: TGTGCCACCAGCAGAGATTATTCCACTGAAGCTTTCTTT; V gene: TRBV15; J gene: TRBJ1-1; D gene: NA; clone size: NA
CDR3 protein: CASSTPGLAETQYF; CDR3 DNA: TGTGCCAGTAGTACCCCGGGGCTAGCAGAGACCCAGTACTTC; V gene: TRBV19; J gene: TRBJ2-5; D gene: NA; clone size: NA
CDR3 protein: CASSDGAGDTQYF; CDR3 DNA: TGTGCCAGCAGTGATGGAGCGGGAGATACGCAGTATTTT; V gene: TRBV2; J gene: TRBJ2-3; D gene: NA; clone size: NA
CDR3 protein: CASSLRGTDTQYF; CDR3 DNA: TGTGCCAGCAGCTTAAGGGGCACAGATACGCAGTATTTT; V gene: TRBV5-4; J gene: TRBJ2-3; D gene: NA; clone size: NA
CDR3 protein: CASSLVRGTLNTEAFF; CDR3 DNA: TGTGCCAGCAGCTTGGTCAGGGGCACTTTGAACACTGAAGCTTTCTTT; V gene: TRBV5-8; J gene: TRBJ1-1; D gene: NA; clone size: NA
CDR3 protein: CASSLVVSSSYNEQFF; CDR3 DNA: TGTGCCAGCAGCTTAGTAGTCAGCTCCTCCTACAATGAGCAGTTCTTC; V gene: TRBV11-2; J gene: TRBJ2-1; D gene: NA; clone size: NA
CDR3 protein: CASSLGRGGGYTF; CDR3 DNA: TGTGCCAGCAGCTTGGGCAGGGGCGGTGGCTACACCTTC; V gene: TRBV7-2; J gene: TRBJ1-2; D gene: NA; clone size: NA
CDR3 protein: CASRTDLGTDTQYF; CDR3 DNA: TGTGCCAGCCGGACGGACCTTGGCACAGATACGCAGTATTTT; V gene: TRBV6-5; J gene: TRBJ2-3; D gene: NA; clone size: NA
CDR3 protein: CASSLGPGTEIRDTQYF; CDR3 DNA: TGTGCCAGTAGTCTCGGACCTGGGACAGAAATCCGGGATACGCAGTATTTT; V gene: TRBV19; J gene: TRBJ2-3; D gene: TRBD1; clone size: NA
CDR3 protein: CASSPGQVEAFF; CDR3 DNA: TGTGCCAGCAGTCCCGGACAGGTTGAAGCTTTCTTT; V gene: TRBV6-1; J gene: TRBJ1-1; D gene: TRBD1; clone size: once
CDR3 protein: CASSYSQNSNQPQHF; CDR3 DNA: TGTGCCAGCAGTTACAGTCAGAATAGCAATCAGCCCCAGCATTTT; V gene: TRBV6-5; J gene: TRBJ1-5; D gene: NA; clone size: NA
CDR3 protein: CASSTDDREAFF; CDR3 DNA: TGTGCCAGCAGTACAGACGACAGGGAAGCTTTCTTT; V gene: TRBV6-5; J gene: TRBJ1-1; D gene: NA; clone size: NA
CDR3 protein: CASSPDRNYEQYF; CDR3 DNA: TGTGCCAGCAGTCCCGACAGAAACTACGAGCAGTACTTC; V gene: TRBV6-5; J gene: TRBJ2-7; D gene: NA; clone size: NA
CDR3 protein: CSVYLGGTEAFF; CDR3 DNA: TGCAGCGTTTACCTAGGGGGCACTGAAGCTTTCTTT; V gene: TRBV29-1; J gene: TRBJ1-1; D gene: NA; clone size: NA
CDR3 protein: CASSETRTDTQYF; CDR3 DNA: TGTGCCAGCAGTGAGACTCGTACAGATACGCAGTATTTT; V gene: TRBV2; J gene: TRBJ2-3; D gene: NA; clone size: NA
CDR3 protein: CASSQSGRRGSNQPQHF; CDR3 DNA: TGCGCCAGCAGTCAATCGGGTCGTCGAGGAAGCAATCAGCCCCAGCATTTT; V gene: TRBV23-1; J gene: TRBJ1-5; D gene: NA; clone size: NA
CDR3 protein: CASSFVATGNQPQHF; CDR3 DNA: TGTGCCAGCAGTTTCGTGGCGACAGGCAATCAGCCCCAGCATTTT; V gene: TRBV27; J gene: TRBJ1-5; D gene: NA; clone size: NA
CDR3 protein: CASSLERGGGYEQYF; CDR3 DNA: TGTGCCAGCAGCTTAGAAAGGGGTGGGGGATACGAGCAGTACTTC; V gene: TRBV7-2; J gene: TRBJ2-7; D gene: NA; clone size: NA
CDR3 protein: CASSLTGGEAYEQYF; CDR3 DNA: TGTGCCAGCAGCTTAACGGGGGGCGAAGCCTACGAGCAGTACTTC; V gene: TRBV7-9; J gene: TRBJ2-7; D gene: NA; clone size: NA
CDR3 protein: CASSTQGETQYF; CDR3 DNA: TGTGCCAGTAGTACCCAGGGAGAGACCCAGTACTTC; V gene: TRBV19; J gene: TRBJ2-5; D gene: NA; clone size: NA
CDR3 protein: CASSGTENTEAFF; CDR3 DNA: TGTGCCAGTAGTGGGACGGAGAACACTGAAGCTTTCTTT; V gene: TRBV19; J gene: TRBJ1-1; D gene: NA; clone size: NA
CDR3 protein: CASSEVAATRGETQYF; CDR3 DNA: TGTGCCAGCAGCGAAGTAGCGGCCACCCGGGGGGAGACCCAGTACTTC; V gene: TRBV7-8; J gene: TRBJ2-5; D gene: NA; clone size: NA
CDR3 protein: CASSVSGQGFEKLFF; CDR3 DNA: TGTGCCAGCAGCGTATCCGGACAGGGGTTTGAGAAACTGTTTTTT; V gene: TRBV9; J gene: TRBJ1-4; D gene: TRBD1; clone size: NA
CDR3 protein: CASSEALLSRLQAFF; CDR3 DNA: TGTGCCAGCAGTGAAGCGCTTCTCTCCCGCCTCCAAGCTTTCTTT; V gene: TRBV2; J gene: TRBJ1-1; D gene: NA; clone size: NA
CDR3 protein: CASSSSGTEAFF; CDR3 DNA: TGTGCCAGCAGTTCCTCCGGGACAGAAGCTTTCTTT; V gene: TRBV6-1; J gene: TRBJ1-1; D gene: NA; clone size: NA
CDR3 protein: CASSPTQDIGYEQYF; CDR3 DNA: TGTGCCAGCTCACCAACCCAGGACATCGGCTACGAGCAGTACTTC; V gene: TRBV18; J gene: TRBJ2-7; D gene: NA; clone size: NA
CDR3 protein: CSAAGADNEKLFF; CDR3 DNA: TGCAGCGCTGCCGGGGCGGATAATGAAAAACTGTTTTTT; V gene: TRBV29-1; J gene: TRBJ1-4; D gene: NA; clone size: NA
CDR3 protein: CASRLASGNTEAFF; CDR3 DNA: TGCGCCAGCAGACTGGCGTCCGGGAACACTGAAGCTTTCTTT; V gene: TRBV5-1; J gene: TRBJ1-1; D gene: NA; clone size: NA
CDR3 protein: CASSLLGISDEQFF; CDR3 DNA: TGCGCCAGCAGCTTGTTAGGCATTTCCGATGAGCAGTTCTTC; V gene: TRBV5-1; J gene: TRBJ2-1; D gene: NA; clone size: NA
CDR3 protein: CASRTMDRDNQPQHF; CDR3 DNA: TGTGCCAGTAGGACCATGGACAGAGATAATCAGCCCCAGCATTTT; V gene: TRBV6-1; J gene: TRBJ1-5; D gene: NA; clone size: NA
CDR3 protein: CASSGSGQGVTEAFF; CDR3 DNA: TGCGCCAGCAGCGGGTCGGGACAGGGAGTCACTGAAGCTTTCTTT; V gene: TRBV5-1; J gene: TRBJ1-1; D gene: TRBD1; clone size: NA
CDR3 protein: CASSQGQGGTGELFF; CDR3 DNA: TGCGCCAGCAGCCAGGGACAGGGTGGCACCGGGGAGCTGTTTTTT; V gene: TRBV4-3; J gene: TRBJ2-2; D gene: TRBD1; clone size: NA
CDR3 protein: CASSVARWSEAFF; CDR3 DNA: TGTGCCAGCAGTGTCGCGAGGTGGTCTGAAGCTTTCTTT; V gene: TRBV6-1; J gene: TRBJ1-1; D gene: NA; clone size: NA
CDR3 protein: CASNPGTAGNTIYF; CDR3 DNA: TGTGCCAGCAACCCCGGGACGGCTGGAAACACCATATATTTT; V gene: TRBV11-3; J gene: TRBJ1-3; D gene: NA; clone size: NA
CDR3 protein: CATSRDPGTYEQYF; CDR3 DNA: TGTGCCACCAGCAGAGATCCCGGCACCTACGAGCAGTACTTC; V gene: TRBV15; J gene: TRBJ2-7; D gene: NA; clone size: NA
CDR3 protein: CASSVRGTGELFF; CDR3 DNA: TGTGCCAGCAGCGTCAGGGGAACCGGGGAGCTGTTTTTT; V gene: TRBV9; J gene: TRBJ2-2; D gene: NA; clone size: NA
CDR3 protein: CASSLWGQPQHF; CDR3 DNA: TGTGCCAGCAGCTTATGGGGTCAGCCCCAGCATTTT; V gene: TRBV7-2; J gene: TRBJ1-5; D gene: NA; clone size: NA
CDR3 protein: CASSLGLRGAQPQHF; CDR3 DNA: TGTGCCAGCAGCCTCGGGTTACGGGGGGCACAGCCCCAGCATTTT; V gene: TRBV6-5; J gene: TRBJ1-5; D gene: NA; clone size: NA